The 23 T cell receptor beta chains in this list originate from one sample, sequenced in a study of T cells in Graves' hyperthyroidism and ophthalmopathy. TCR beta CDR3 sequences were amplified from RNA transcripts. During a first-round RT-PCR of the TCR CDR3, the HTBI primer set was used. A single record per CDR3 protein comes from TCRdb applying MiXCR to the multiplex PCR reads. The table includes around 610,000 distinct CDR3 sequences, roughly 14% detected once. Sample: blood. All receptors derive from a woman aged 40 to 50 with Graves' ophthalmopathy.

This clonotype appeared many times. Germline is not matched at one junction end, which may reflect a read error. This chain uses TRBV11-2 with TRBJ2-2; D uncertain. Germline V CDR1 and CDR2: SGHAT, FQNNGV. CDR3 length equals 11 residues. The CDR3 here is CASSLAGELFF. DNA for the CDR3: TGTGCCAGCAGTTTAGCCGGGGAGCTGTTTTTT.

As for this clonotype: One end of the junction does not line up with germline, which may come from a read error. CDR3 bases: TGTGCCAGCAGCGTCACCGGGACAGGGGGCACTGAAGCTCTCTTT. It encodes CASSVTGTGGTEALF. This chain joins TRBV9 and TRBJ1-1, with 12 positions matching TRBD1. The CDR3 is 15 residues long. Per the germline V gene, CDR1 is SGDLS and CDR2 is YYNGEE.

This clonotype was detected only a few times. Germline is not matched at one junction end, which may reflect a read error. The V and J genes are TRBV7-7 and TRBJ2-2; D is unclear. Germline V gene sequence: CDR1 SSHAT, CDR2 FNYEAQ (reference sequence). The CDR3 runs to 15 residues. The CDR3 loop reads CASSQSGPPVGELFF. CDR3 nucleotide sequence: TGTGCTAGCAGTCAATCCGGACCCCCTGTCGGGGAGCTGTTTTTT.

This clonotype appeared a few times. V is TRBV5-1 and J is TRBJ2-5, with 8 positions matching TRBD2. V was clipped by 7 bases and J by 5 bases; unmatched bases: 13. Germline-derived CDR1 and CDR2 are SGHRS and YFSETQ. The CDR3 is 15 amino acids. The CDR3 DNA is TGCGCCAGCGGTAATGGACTAGCCGTTGTGGAGACCCAGTACTTC. This sequence encodes CASGNGLAVVETQYF.

Ten or more counts support this clonotype. The V gene is TRBV15, the J gene TRBJ1-1; D is uncertain. Trimming stripped 8 bases from V and 4 bases from J, with 20 bases between. CDR1 LNHNV and CDR2 YYDKDF come from the germline V gene (reference sequence). This CDR3 has 15 amino acids. CDR3 nucleotide sequence: TGTGCCACCTGCGATGGGAACAGAGTCCGCACTGAAGCTTTCTTT. Translating gives CATCDGNRVRTEAFF.

This clonotype showed up many times. V and J are TRBV5-1 and TRBJ1-1; a weak D match, TRBD1 (6 bases). The CDR3 runs 14 residues. Germline lookup yields CDR1 SGHRS and CDR2 YFSETQ. The V end was cut by 4 bases, the J end by 6 bases, with 16 bases between. The CDR3 is CASSNPSGGSEAFF. The DNA for the CDR3 is TGCGCCAGCAGCAACCCGTCGGGGGGCTCTGAAGCTTTCTTT.

The chain employs TRBV12-3 or TRBV12-4 and TRBJ2-7; TRBD1 aligns across 8 bases. This CDR3 is built from 13 residues. V was pared by 6 bases and J by 4 bases, with 5 bases of the junction left unmatched. CDR3 nucleotides: TGTGCCAGCAGATCACAGGGGGGTTACGAGCAGTACTTC. It translates to CASRSQGGYEQYF.

This clonotype was seen many times. V and J are TRBV6-5 and TRBJ2-7; 9 positions match TRBD2. The V gene's germline CDR1 is MNHEY and CDR2 SVGAGI. There are 14 residues in the CDR3. The junction had 8 bases not matched to a gene; V was cut back by 6 bases and J by 5 bases. CDR3 sequence: CASRPGLASDEQYF. In DNA form, the CDR3 reads TGTGCCAGCAGACCGGGACTAGCAAGTGACGAGCAGTACTTC.

The genes are TRBV12-3 or TRBV12-4 and TRBJ2-5, with D perhaps TRBD1 (6 bases). The CDR3 is made up of 16 amino acids. The V gene lost 5 bases and the J gene lost 5 bases, with 21 bases spanning the gap. CDR3 DNA sequence: TGTGCCAGCAGTCTCCCGCGCTCAGGGGTGGGTGAGACCCAGTACTTC. Protein sequence: CASSLPRSGVGETQYF.

The table lists this clonotype with many counts. This chain connects TRBV5-1 to TRBJ2-2; possible D gene TRBD2, 6 bases. Germline V lookup: CDR1 SGHRS, CDR2 YFSETQ. This CDR3 spans 15 amino acids. Trimming removed 3 bases from V and 5 bases from J, with 14 bases in between. The CDR3: CASSSLGGRTGELFF. Here the CDR3 DNA reads TGCGCCAGCAGCTCATTGGGGGGACGTACCGGGGAGCTGTTTTTT.

Many counts were recorded for this clonotype. The J gene is TRBJ2-2, the V gene TRBV30; TRBD2 matches at 8 bases. This CDR3 is built from 15 residues. Germline V gene data show CDR1 as GTSNPN and CDR2 as SVGIG (reference sequence). V shed 6 bases and J 0 bases; nucleotides not matched to a gene: 6. The DNA of the CDR3 is TGTGCCTGTAGCGGGGCCTTTACGAACACCGGGGAGCTGTTTTTT. It translates to CACSGAFTNTGELFF.

The V gene is TRBV7-2, the J gene TRBJ2-4, with TRBD2 identical over 16 bases. There are 15 residues in the CDR3. Unmatched junction bases numbered 4, after V lost 5 bases and J lost 9 bases. Germline CDR1 SGHTA, CDR2 FQGNSA. The CDR3: CASSAGTSGGGIQYF. In DNA, the CDR3 is TGTGCCAGCAGCGCCGGGACTAGCGGGGGGGGCATTCAGTACTTC.

This clonotype has more than one count but fewer than ten. The chain uses TRBV10-3 and TRBJ2-7, with TRBD2 matching 8 bases. Trimming removed 8 bases from V and 0 bases from J; junction bases left unmatched: 3. The CDR3 consists of 13 residues. Germline values: CDR1 ENHRY, CDR2 SYGVKD. The CDR3 coding sequence is TGTGCCATCGGCGGGGGGAGCTCCTACGAGCAGTACTTC. The encoded protein is CAIGGGSSYEQYF.

This clonotype was seen at least ten times. The V call is TRBV9, the J call TRBJ1-2; the D is unclear. Trimming cost V 4 bases and J 9 bases, with 10 bases left between them. This CDR3 comprises 11 residues. Germline lookup yields CDR1 SGDLS and CDR2 YYNGEE. Here the CDR3 DNA reads TGTGCCAGCAGCTACAGTTCAAGCTACACCTTC. Translated: CASSYSSSYTF.

This clonotype showed up just a few times. The J gene is TRBJ1-1, the V gene TRBV5-1; 8 nucleotides agree with TRBD1. The ends lost 3 bases at V and 1 base at J; junction bases unmatched: 11. CDR3 length: 17 residues. The germline V gene encodes CDR1 SGHRS and CDR2 YFSETQ. CDR3 protein: CASSSSPGGAWNTEAFF. CDR3 bases: TGCGCCAGCAGCTCCTCCCCAGGGGGCGCATGGAACACTGAAGCTTTCTTT.

This clonotype has ten or more counts. The chain couples TRBV28 to TRBJ1-1, with D unresolved. The germline gives CDR1 MDHEN, CDR2 SYDVKM. V was trimmed by 4 bases and J by 1 base, leaving 7 bases between them. CDR3 length equals 13 residues. This CDR3 reads CASSSHQNTEAFF. Written as DNA, the CDR3 is TGTGCCAGCAGTTCCCACCAGAACACTGAAGCTTTCTTT.

This clonotype was counted only a few times. The rearrangement uses TRBV29-1 and TRBJ2-2; D might be TRBD1 (6 bases). The V gene lost 4 bases and the J gene lost 6 bases, with 15 bases spanning the gap. Germline V CDR1 and CDR2: SQVTM, ANQGSEA. CDR3 length: 14 amino acids. CDR3 loop: CSVVLEQGSGELFF. CDR3 DNA sequence: TGCAGCGTTGTCCTGGAGCAGGGGTCCGGGGAGCTGTTTTTT.

This clonotype was seen at least ten times. The rearrangement links TRBV11-2 to TRBJ2-7; 8 nucleotides match TRBD1. The length of the CDR3 is 14 residues. The trim removed 1 base at V and 4 bases at J, leaving 3 bases unmatched. Per germline, CDR1 SGHAT and CDR2 FQNNGV. CDR3 in amino acids: CASSLGTGLYEQYF. The CDR3 DNA is TGTGCCAGCAGCTTAGGGACAGGGCTTTACGAGCAGTACTTC.

This clonotype has at least ten counts. The gene calls are TRBV6-2 or TRBV6-3 and TRBJ2-7, with D possibly TRBD2 on 6 matching bases. Between the trimmed V and J ends, which lost 5 bases and 2 bases, there was a span of 16 bases. The CDR3 sequence is 15 residues long. Germline V gene data show CDR1 as MNHEY and CDR2 as SVGEGT. The CDR3 bases are TGTGCCAGCAGTCCACCGGGACTGGGGACCTACGAGCAGTACTTC. It yields the protein CASSPPGLGTYEQYF.

In this sample, this clonotype turned up a few times. The chain combines TRBV6-1 with TRBJ1-5; D might be TRBD1 (5 bases). Trimming took 6 bases from V and 6 from J, leaving 12 bases between them. Per germline, CDR1 MNHNS and CDR2 SASEGT. There are 13 residues in the CDR3. This CDR3 is CASSREDGQPQHF. The CDR3 region has the DNA TGTGCCAGCAGCAGGGAAGACGGTCAGCCCCAGCATTTT.

This clonotype was counted many times. The genes are TRBV20-1 and TRBJ2-5; no clear D gene. Per the germline V gene, CDR1 is DFQATT and CDR2 is SNEGSKA (reference sequence). The length of the CDR3 is 11 residues. The V and J ends lost 5 bases and 4 bases respectively, with 8 bases between them. The CDR3 protein is CSAPGGETQYF. CDR3 nucleotide sequence: TGCAGTGCTCCGGGTGGAGAGACCCAGTACTTC.

The chain's CDR3 is CASSERAMPASGNTIYF. CDR3 DNA: TGTGCCAGCTCAGAACGAGCGATGCCGGCCTCTGGAAACACCATATATTTT. This chain connects TRBV18 to TRBJ1-3, with no clear D. The CDR3 is 17 amino acids. Between the trimmed V and J ends, which lost 5 bases and 0 bases, there was a span of 17 bases. The germline gives CDR1 KGHSH, CDR2 LQKENI.

This clonotype was seen a few times. The chain couples TRBV27 to TRBJ2-2; a possible D gene is TRBD2 (5 bases). The germline V gene encodes CDR1 MNHEY and CDR2 SMNVEV (reference sequence). The CDR3 sequence is 14 residues long. V gave up 2 bases and J gave up 7 bases, with 11 bases separating them. Here the CDR3 reads CASSLLGEDGELFF. CDR3 in DNA: TGTGCCAGCAGTTTACTCGGGGAAGACGGGGAGCTGTTTTTT.